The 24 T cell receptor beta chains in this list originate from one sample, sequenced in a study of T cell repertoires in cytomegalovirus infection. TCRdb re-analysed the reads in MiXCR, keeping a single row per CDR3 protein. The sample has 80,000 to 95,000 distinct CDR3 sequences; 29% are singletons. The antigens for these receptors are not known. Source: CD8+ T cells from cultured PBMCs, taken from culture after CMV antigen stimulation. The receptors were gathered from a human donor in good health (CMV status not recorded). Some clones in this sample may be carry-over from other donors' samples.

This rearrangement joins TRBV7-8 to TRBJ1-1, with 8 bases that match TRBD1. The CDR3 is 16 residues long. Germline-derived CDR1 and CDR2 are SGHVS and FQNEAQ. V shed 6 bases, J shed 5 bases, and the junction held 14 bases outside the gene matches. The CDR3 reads CASSFNTGGQHTEAFF. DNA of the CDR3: TGTGCCAGCAGTTTTAATACAGGGGGACAGCATACTGAAGCTTTCTTT.

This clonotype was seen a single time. DNA for the CDR3: TGTGCCAGCAGTCTGGGGACAGGTGACGTCTTATTCGGGTCCTACGAGCAGTACTTC. Residues: CASSLGTGDVLFGSYEQYF. The chain joins TRBV27 to TRBJ2-7; TRBD1 matches 8 bases. Germline-derived CDR1 and CDR2 are MNHEY and SMNVEV (reference sequence). The CDR3 sequence is 19 residues long. After removal of 5 bases from V and 1 base from J, the junction contained 19 bases not matched to a gene.

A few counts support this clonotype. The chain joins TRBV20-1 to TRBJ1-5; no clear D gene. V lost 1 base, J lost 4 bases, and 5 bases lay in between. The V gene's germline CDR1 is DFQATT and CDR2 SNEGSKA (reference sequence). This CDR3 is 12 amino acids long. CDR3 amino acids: CSARAGNQPQHF. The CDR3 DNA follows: TGCAGTGCTAGAGCGGGAAATCAGCCCCAGCATTTT.

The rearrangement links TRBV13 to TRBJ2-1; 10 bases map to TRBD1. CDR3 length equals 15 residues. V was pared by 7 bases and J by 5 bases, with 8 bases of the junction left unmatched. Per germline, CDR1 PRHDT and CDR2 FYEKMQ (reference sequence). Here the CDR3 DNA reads TGTGCCAGCACCGACTCCGGGACAGGGGACAATGAGCAGTTCTTC. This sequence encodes CASTDSGTGDNEQFF.

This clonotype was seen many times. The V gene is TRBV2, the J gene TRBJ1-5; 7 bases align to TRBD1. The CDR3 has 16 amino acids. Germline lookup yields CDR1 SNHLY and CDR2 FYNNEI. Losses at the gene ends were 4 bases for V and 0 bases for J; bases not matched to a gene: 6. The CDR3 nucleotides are TGTGCCAGCAGTGGGGGACAGTCATATAGCAATCAGCCCCAGCATTTT. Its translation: CASSGGQSYSNQPQHF.

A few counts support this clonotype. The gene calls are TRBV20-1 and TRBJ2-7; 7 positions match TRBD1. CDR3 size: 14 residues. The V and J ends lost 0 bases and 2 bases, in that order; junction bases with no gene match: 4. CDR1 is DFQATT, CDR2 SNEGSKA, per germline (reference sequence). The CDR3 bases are TGCAGTGCTAGAGATCTACAGGGGACCTACGAGCAGTACTTC. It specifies CSARDLQGTYEQYF.

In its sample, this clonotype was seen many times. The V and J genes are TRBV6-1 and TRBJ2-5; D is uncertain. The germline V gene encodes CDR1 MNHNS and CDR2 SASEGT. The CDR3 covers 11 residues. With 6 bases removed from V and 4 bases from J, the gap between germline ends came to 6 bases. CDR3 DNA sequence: TGTGCCAGCAGACGAGGAGAGACCCAGTACTTC. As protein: CASRRGETQYF.

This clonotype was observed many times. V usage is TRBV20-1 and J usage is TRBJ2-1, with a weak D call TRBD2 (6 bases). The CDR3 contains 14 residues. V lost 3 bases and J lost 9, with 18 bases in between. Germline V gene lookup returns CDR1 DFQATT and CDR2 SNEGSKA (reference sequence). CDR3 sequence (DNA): TGCAGTGCTAGCCGCGCGGAGGGGCTCGGTGAGCAGTTCTTC. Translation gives CSASRAEGLGEQFF.

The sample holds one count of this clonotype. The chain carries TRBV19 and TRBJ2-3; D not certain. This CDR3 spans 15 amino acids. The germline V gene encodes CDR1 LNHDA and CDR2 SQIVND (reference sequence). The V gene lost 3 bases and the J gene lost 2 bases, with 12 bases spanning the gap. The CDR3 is CASSISGWVTDTQYF. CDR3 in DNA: TGTGCCAGTAGTATTTCTGGCTGGGTCACAGATACGCAGTATTTT.

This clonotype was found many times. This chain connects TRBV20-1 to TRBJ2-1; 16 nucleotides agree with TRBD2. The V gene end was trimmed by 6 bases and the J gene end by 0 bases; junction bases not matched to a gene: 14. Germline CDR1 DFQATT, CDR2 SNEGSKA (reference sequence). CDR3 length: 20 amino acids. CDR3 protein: CSADTGTSGGGESSYNEQFF. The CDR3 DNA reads TGCAGTGCGGACACCGGGACTAGCGGGGGGGGAGAGAGCTCCTACAATGAGCAGTTCTTC.

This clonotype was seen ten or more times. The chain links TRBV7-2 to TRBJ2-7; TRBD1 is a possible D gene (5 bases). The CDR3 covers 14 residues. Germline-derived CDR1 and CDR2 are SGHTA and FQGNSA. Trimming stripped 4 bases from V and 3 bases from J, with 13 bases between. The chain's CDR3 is CASSSPQGFYEQYF. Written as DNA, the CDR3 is TGTGCCAGCAGCTCACCCCAGGGATTCTACGAGCAGTACTTC.

The CDR3 coding sequence is TGTGCCAGCAGCTTTGGTACAGGGGGCTTATACGAGCAGTACTTC. This codes for CASSFGTGGLYEQYF. The chain recombines TRBV5-8 with TRBJ2-7, with 9 bases fitting TRBD1. Germline assignment: CDR1 SGHTS and CDR2 YDEGEE. Germline trimming cut 2 bases from V and 4 bases from J; bases unmatched to any gene: 7. This CDR3 contains 15 residues.

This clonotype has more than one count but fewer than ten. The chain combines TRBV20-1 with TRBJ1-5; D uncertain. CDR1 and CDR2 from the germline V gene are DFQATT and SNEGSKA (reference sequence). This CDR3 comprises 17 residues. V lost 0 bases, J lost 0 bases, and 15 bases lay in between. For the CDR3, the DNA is TGCAGTGCTAGAGATGGGCCCAGGTCGCTTAGCAATCAGCCCCAGCATTTT. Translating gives CSARDGPRSLSNQPQHF.

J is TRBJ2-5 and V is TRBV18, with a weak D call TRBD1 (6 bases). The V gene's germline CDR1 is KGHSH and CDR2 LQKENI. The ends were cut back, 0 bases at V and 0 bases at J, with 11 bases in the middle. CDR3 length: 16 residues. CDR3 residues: CASSPPTGQNQETQYF. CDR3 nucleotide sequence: TGTGCCAGCTCACCACCGACAGGCCAGAACCAAGAGACCCAGTACTTC.

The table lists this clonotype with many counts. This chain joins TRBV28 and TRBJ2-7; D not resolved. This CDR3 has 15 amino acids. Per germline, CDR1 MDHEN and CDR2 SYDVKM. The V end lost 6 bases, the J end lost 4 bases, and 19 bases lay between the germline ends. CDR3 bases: TGTGCCAGCAGCAATAGACGGACCCTACCTTACGAGCAGTACTTC. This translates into CASSNRRTLPYEQYF. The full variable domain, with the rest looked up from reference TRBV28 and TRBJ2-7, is DVKVTQSSRYLVKRTGEKVFLECVQDMDHENMFWYRQDPGLGLRLIYFSYDVKMKEKGDIPEGYSVSREKKERFSLILESASTNQTSMYLCASSNRRTLPYEQYFGPGTRLTVT.

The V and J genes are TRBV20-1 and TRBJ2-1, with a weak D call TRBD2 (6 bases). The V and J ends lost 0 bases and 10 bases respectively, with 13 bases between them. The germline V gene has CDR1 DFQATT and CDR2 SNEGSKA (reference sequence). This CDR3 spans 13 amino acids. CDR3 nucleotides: TGCAGTGCTAGAGAAGGGCGGCGGGGAGAGCAGTTCTTC. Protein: CSAREGRRGEQFF.

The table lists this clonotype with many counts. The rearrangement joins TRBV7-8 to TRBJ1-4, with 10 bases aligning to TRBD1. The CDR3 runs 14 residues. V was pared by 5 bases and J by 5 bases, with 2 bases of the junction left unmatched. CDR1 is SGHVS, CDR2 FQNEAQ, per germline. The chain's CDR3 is CASSQDRGNEKLFF. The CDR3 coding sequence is TGTGCCAGCAGCCAGGACAGGGGGAATGAAAAACTGTTTTTT. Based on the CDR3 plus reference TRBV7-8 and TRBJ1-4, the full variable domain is GAGVSQSPRYKVAKRGQDVALRCDPISGHVSLFWYQQALGQGPEFLTYFQNEAQLDKSGLPSDRFFAERPEGSVSTLKIQRTQQEDSAVYLCASSQDRGNEKLFFGSGTQLSVL.

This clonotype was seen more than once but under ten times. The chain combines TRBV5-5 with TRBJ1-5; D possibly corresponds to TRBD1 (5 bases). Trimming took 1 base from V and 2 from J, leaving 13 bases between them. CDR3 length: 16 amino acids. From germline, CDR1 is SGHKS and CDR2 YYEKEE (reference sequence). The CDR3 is CASSLTGEVGNQPQHF. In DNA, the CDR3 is TGTGCCAGCAGCTTGACGGGGGAGGTTGGCAATCAGCCCCAGCATTTT.

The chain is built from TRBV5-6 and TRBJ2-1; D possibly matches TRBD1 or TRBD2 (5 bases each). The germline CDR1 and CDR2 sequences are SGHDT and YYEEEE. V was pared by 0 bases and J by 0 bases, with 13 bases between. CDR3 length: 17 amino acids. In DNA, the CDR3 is TGTGCCAGCAGCTTGGATGGGGGTTCGAGCTCCTACAATGAGCAGTTCTTC. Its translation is CASSLDGGSSSYNEQFF.

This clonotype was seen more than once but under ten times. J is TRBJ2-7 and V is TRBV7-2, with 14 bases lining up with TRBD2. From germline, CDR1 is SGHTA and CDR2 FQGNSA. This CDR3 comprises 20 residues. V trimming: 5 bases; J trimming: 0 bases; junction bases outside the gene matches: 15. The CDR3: CASSRKPGTSGGESSYEQYF. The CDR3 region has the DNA TGTGCCAGCAGCAGGAAACCCGGGACTAGCGGGGGAGAATCCTCCTACGAGCAGTACTTC.

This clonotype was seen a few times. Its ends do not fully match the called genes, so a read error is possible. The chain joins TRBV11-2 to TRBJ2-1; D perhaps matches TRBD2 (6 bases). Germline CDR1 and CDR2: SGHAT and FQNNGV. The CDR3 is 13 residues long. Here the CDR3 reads CASSFTSYYEQFF. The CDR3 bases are TGTGCCAGCAGCTTTACTAGCTACTATGAGCAGTTCTTC.

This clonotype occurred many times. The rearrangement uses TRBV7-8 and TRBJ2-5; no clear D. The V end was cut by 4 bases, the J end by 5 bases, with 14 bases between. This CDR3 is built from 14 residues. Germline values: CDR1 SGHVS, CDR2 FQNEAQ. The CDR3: CASSSTYPGETQYF. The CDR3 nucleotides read TGTGCCAGCAGCTCGACTTATCCTGGGGAGACCCAGTACTTC.

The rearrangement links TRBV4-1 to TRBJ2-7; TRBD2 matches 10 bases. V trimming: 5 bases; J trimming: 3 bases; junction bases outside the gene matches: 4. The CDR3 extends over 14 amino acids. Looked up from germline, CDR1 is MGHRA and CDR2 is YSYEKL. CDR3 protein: CASSTLAGVYEQYF. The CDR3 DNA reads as TGCGCCAGCAGCACCCTAGCGGGGGTCTACGAGCAGTACTTC.

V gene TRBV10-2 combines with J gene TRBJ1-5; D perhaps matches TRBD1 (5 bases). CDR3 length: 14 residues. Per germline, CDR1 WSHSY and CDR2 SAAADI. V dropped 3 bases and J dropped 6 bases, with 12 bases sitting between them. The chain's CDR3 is CASSEGGESQPQHF. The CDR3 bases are TGCGCCAGCAGTGAAGGAGGGGAGAGTCAGCCCCAGCATTTT.